Below are 17 T cell receptor beta chains sequenced from a single sample in a study of blood T cells in healthy people across ages. Using a J-beta primer mix together with a sample-barcoded 5' primer, a second PCR was run for roughly 6 to 12 cycles. TCRdb independently ran MiXCR on the 5' RACE reads; one entry per CDR3 protein. The data show 600,000 to 900,000 distinct CDR3 sequences, approximately 24% seen once. This sample was also put to use in a study of T cells of mothers and their children.

The material sequenced was blood. The receptor set was obtained from a boy aged 5-17 years in good health.

This clonotype was observed a few times. The chain is built from TRBV6-6 and TRBJ1-1; D is undetermined. The germline gives CDR1 MNHNY, CDR2 SVGAGI (reference sequence). The CDR3 length is 14 residues. V was trimmed by 0 bases and J by 1 base, leaving 6 bases between them. This CDR3 reads CASSYSEANTEAFF. The CDR3 DNA reads as TGTGCCAGCAGTTACTCGGAGGCGAACACTGAAGCTTTCTTT.

This clonotype appeared a few times. The chain has TRBV29-1 and TRBJ1-2; 8 nucleotides agree with TRBD1. Germline values: CDR1 SQVTM, CDR2 ANQGSEA. Unmatched junction bases numbered 16, after V lost 6 bases and J lost 4 bases. The CDR3 is 16 residues long. The CDR3 bases are TGCAGCGTCGCCGGGGACAGGCGAAATGGGGTCTATGGCTACACCTTC. The encoded protein is CSVAGDRRNGVYGYTF.

The V and J genes are TRBV5-1 and TRBJ2-7; D possibly corresponds to TRBD1 (6 bases). The V gene lost 0 bases and the J gene lost 3 bases, with 10 bases spanning the gap. From germline, CDR1 is SGHRS and CDR2 YFSETQ. CDR3 length: 14 residues. The CDR3: CASSLGQEDYEQYF. In nucleotides, the CDR3 is TGCGCCAGCAGCTTGGGACAGGAAGACTACGAGCAGTACTTC.

Only a few counts were recorded for this clonotype. The J gene is TRBJ2-5, the V gene TRBV5-6; TRBD1 might be the D (6 bases). Trimming took off 2 bases at V and 6 bases at J, with 8 bases between the two ends. The CDR3 has 12 amino acids. Germline-derived CDR1 and CDR2 are SGHDT and YYEEEE. The CDR3 sequence is CASSLQGKTQYF. The CDR3 DNA reads as TGTGCCAGCAGCTTACAGGGAAAGACCCAGTACTTC. The full variable domain, its missing parts supplied by reference TRBV5-6 and TRBJ2-5, is DAGVTQSPTHLIKTRGQQVTLRCSPKSGHDTVSWYQQALGQGPQFIFQYYEEEERQRGNFPDRFSGHQFPNYSSELNVNALLLGDSALYLCASSLQGKTQYFGPGTRLLVL.

V gene TRBV5-1 combines with J gene TRBJ2-4, with D maybe TRBD1 (6 bases). CDR3 length: 15 amino acids. V dropped 0 bases and J dropped 6 bases, with 13 bases sitting between them. Germline lookup yields CDR1 SGHRS and CDR2 YFSETQ. The CDR3 DNA follows: TGCGCCAGCAGCTTGGGCCAGGGGTTGGCAAACATTCAGTACTTC. It specifies CASSLGQGLANIQYF.

The rearrangement joins TRBV6-5 to TRBJ2-5; D is ambiguous. The J call is uncertain, as TRBJ2-7 better fits the DNA end. CDR3 length: 14 amino acids. CDR1 and CDR2 (germline): MNHEY, SVGAGI. CDR3 sequence: CASSYSTSGDEQYF. The CDR3 DNA sequence: TGTGCCAGCAGTTACTCCACCTCGGGTGACGAGCAGTACTTC.

The J gene is TRBJ1-4, the V gene TRBV2; tentative D call: TRBD1 (5 bases). Germline CDR1 is SNHLY and CDR2 is FYNNEI. The CDR3 is 17 amino acids. V was clipped by 7 bases and J by 0 bases, with 18 bases between them. CDR3 protein: CASNTWQGPATNEKLFF. In DNA, the CDR3 is TGTGCCAGCAACACTTGGCAGGGCCCTGCAACTAATGAAAAACTGTTTTTT.

This sequence joins TRBV7-3 and TRBJ1-2; D not resolved. The germline CDR1 and CDR2 sequences are SGHTA and FQGTGA. CDR3 length equals 13 residues. V dropped 5 bases and J dropped 8 bases, with 15 bases sitting between them. The CDR3 nucleotides read TGTGCCAGCAGCGTCGGCCCTCGGCAAGGCTACACCTTC. This translates into CASSVGPRQGYTF. The variable domain in full, with the rest retrieved from reference TRBV7-3 and TRBJ1-2, is GAGVSQTPSNKVTEKGKYVELRCDPISGHTALYWYRQSLGQGPEFLIYFQGTGAADDSGLPNDRFFAVRPEGSVSTLKIQRTERGDSAVYLCASSVGPRQGYTFGSGTRLTVV.

This clonotype was detected a few times. The gene calls are TRBV5-8 and TRBJ1-2; the D is unclear. This CDR3 is 15 amino acids long. Trimming left V 2 bases short and J 5 bases short, with 16 bases between. CDR1 is SGHTS, CDR2 YDEGEE, per germline. CDR3 amino acids: CASSLRPPKSYGYTF. CDR3 nucleotides: TGTGCCAGCAGCTTACGGCCGCCTAAGAGTTATGGCTACACCTTC.

This chain links TRBV12-3 or TRBV12-4 with TRBJ1-4, with no clear D. The CDR3 runs 14 residues. V was trimmed by 5 bases and J by 7 bases, leaving 14 bases between them. CDR3 residues: CASSQDPVSEKLFF. CDR3 nucleotide sequence: TGTGCCAGCAGTCAGGACCCCGTAAGTGAAAAACTGTTTTTT.

The rearrangement joins TRBV27 to TRBJ1-6; D call uncertain. Germline CDR1 reads MNHEY; CDR2 reads SMNVEV (reference sequence). The CDR3 is made up of 13 amino acids. CDR3 sequence: CSVGAFHGSPLHF. CDR3 in DNA: TGTTCCGTGGGAGCCTTCCACGGTTCACCCCTCCACTTT.

The J gene is TRBJ2-7, the V gene TRBV7-9; no clear D gene. The germline V gene encodes CDR1 SEHNR and CDR2 FQNEAQ (reference sequence). This CDR3 has 14 amino acids. V shed 5 bases and J shed 7 bases, with 18 bases lying between them. This chain's CDR3 is CASSPAWQEEEQYF. The CDR3, as DNA: TGTGCCAGCAGCCCAGCGTGGCAGGAAGAAGAGCAGTACTTC.

This chain links TRBV20-1 with TRBJ1-2; 10 bases match TRBD1. Germline CDR1 reads DFQATT; CDR2 reads SNEGSKA (reference sequence). V shed 2 bases, J shed 3 bases, and the junction held 9 bases outside the gene matches. The CDR3 sequence is 16 residues long. This CDR3 reads CSARLRTGTGDYGYTF. The CDR3 bases are TGCAGTGCTAGACTTCGAACCGGGACAGGGGACTATGGCTACACCTTC.

There are a few counts of this clonotype. This chain joins TRBV5-1 and TRBJ2-3; unclear D gene. Per germline, CDR1 SGHRS and CDR2 YFSETQ. The CDR3 runs to 13 residues. Trimming took 2 bases from V and 4 from J, leaving 8 bases between them. The CDR3 DNA is TGCGCCAGCAGCTTAAGAGACTCAGATACGCAGTATTTT. It specifies CASSLRDSDTQYF. The entire variable domain, with the rest obtained from reference TRBV5-1 and TRBJ2-3, is as follows: KAGVTQTPRYLIKTRGQQVTLSCSPISGHRSVSWYQQTPGQGLQFLFEYFSETQRNKGNFPGRFSGRQFSNSRSEMNVSTLELGDSALYLCASSLRDSDTQYFGPGTRLTVL.

Concerning this clonotype: One end of the junction does not line up with germline, which may come from a read error. J is TRBJ2-6 and V is TRBV6-1, with D perhaps TRBD1 (5 bases). Germline CDR1 and CDR2: MNHNS and SASEGT. This CDR3 is built from 17 residues. The CDR3 is CASYSRQQSSGANVLTF. CDR3 nucleotides: TGCGCCAGCTACAGTAGACAGCAGAGCTCTGGGGCCAACGTCCTGACTTTC.

J is TRBJ1-2 and V is TRBV10-2; D is undetermined. This CDR3 has 13 amino acids. The V and J ends lost 3 bases and 7 bases respectively, with 12 bases between them. CDR1 WSHSY and CDR2 SAAADI come from the germline V gene. This CDR3 reads CASSDTLPGGYTF. In DNA, the CDR3 is TGCGCCAGCAGTGACACCCTCCCCGGTGGCTACACCTTC.

As regards this clonotype: The junction and the germline gene differ at one end; a read error may be behind it. CDR3 nucleotide sequence: TGTGCCAGCAGGGAAGAACTAAATGAAAAACTGTTTTTT. This gives the protein CASREELNEKLFF. The chain links TRBV2 to TRBJ1-4; D is undetermined. The CDR3 runs 13 residues. The germline V gene encodes CDR1 SNHLY and CDR2 FYNNEI.